A selection of T cell receptor beta chains follows, all from one sample in a study of T cells after posttransplantation cyclophosphamide. The repertoire was sequenced with immunoSEQ multiplex PCR; TCRdb's copy has only in-frame clones and lacks some. Listed for the sample are about 40,000 clones, none seen a single time. Sequenced input: PBMCs. These TCRs come from a man younger than 45 in good health and a related stem cell transplant donor. Both conserved end residues are part of each CDR3. Each record gives: clone size, D gene, J gene, V gene, CDR3 protein, CDR3 DNA. The D gene is left open where the match is weak. Size is omitted from some rows. Given values are once, few, many or a class for expanded clones.

many,.,TRBJ2-1,TRBV5-1,CASSGGSYNEQFF,TGCGCCAGCAGCGGGGGGAGCTACAATGAGCAGTTCTTC
many,.,TRBJ1-1,TRBV28,CASTLAQNTEAFF,TGTGCCAGCACCCTCGCGCAGAACACTGAAGCTTTCTTT
few,.,TRBJ1-1,TRBV12-3/TRBV12-4,CASRQGDFTEAFF,TGTGCCAGCAGACAAGGGGATTTCACTGAAGCTTTCTTT
many,.,TRBJ1-1,TRBV4-1,CASSQDTGEAFF,TGCGCCAGCAGCCAAGATACCGGGGAGGCTTTCTTT
many,TRBD1,TRBJ2-2,TRBV19,CASRTGAYTGELFF,TGTGCCAGTAGGACAGGGGCATACACCGGGGAGCTGTTTTTT
.,TRBD2,TRBJ2-3,TRBV5-4,CAAGTSGGAGDTQYF,TGTGCCGCCGGGACTAGCGGGGGGGCTGGGGATACGCAGTATTTT
few,TRBD1,TRBJ2-2,TRBV12-3/TRBV12-4,CASSLLQGAGELFF,TGTGCCAGCAGTTTGTTACAGGGGGCCGGGGAGCTGTTTTTT
many,.,TRBJ2-7,TRBV4-1,CASSPSRGAYEQYF,TGCGCCAGCAGCCCTAGCCGCGGCGCCTACGAGCAGTACTTC
many,.,TRBJ1-1,TRBV6-8,CASSYYGTPDTEAFF,TGTGCCAGCAGTTACTACGGGACACCGGACACTGAAGCTTTCTTT
many,.,TRBJ1-1,TRBV7-3,CASSSLGEGTNTEAFF,TGTGCCAGCAGCTCCCTGGGGGAAGGGACTAACACTGAAGCTTTCTTT
.,TRBD2,TRBJ2-2,TRBV4-2,CASSQEAGGDTGELFF,TGTGCCAGCAGCCAAGAGGCGGGGGGAGACACCGGGGAGCTGTTTTTT
many,.,TRBJ1-2,TRBV2,CASTQATGWIGYTF,TGTGCCAGCACCCAAGCGACCGGGTGGATTGGCTACACCTTC
many,TRBD1,TRBJ1-2,TRBV5-6,CASSLGGGANYGYTF,TGTGCCAGCAGCTTGGGAGGGGGCGCCAACTATGGCTACACCTTC
many,TRBD1,TRBJ1-3,TRBV6-6,CASNLKGARGNTIYF,TGTGCCAGCAATCTCAAGGGGGCCAGAGGAAACACCATATATTTT